This TCR beta chain was captured by sequencing in a study of liver allograft versus peripheral blood T cells. As for the study in general: Within transplanted livers, the T cell receptor repertoires were examined and compared against the repertoires present in the peripheral blood of liver transplant recipients. The study, taken as a whole, reports: Repertoires found inside liver allografts reportedly differed from T cell receptor repertoires in peripheral blood.

TCRdb recomputed calls from the reads with MiXCR, one row per CDR3 protein. The sample includes some 9,000 distinct CDR3 sequences, about 20% of them seen just once. The sample holds many counts of this clonotype. The antigen is not known. V was shortened by 3 bases and J by 4 bases, with 16 bases between the two germline ends. This CDR3 comprises 16 residues. CDR1 is SGHDT and CDR2 is YYEEEE in the germline V gene. The chain recombines TRBV5-6 with TRBJ2-2; D perhaps matches TRBD1 (6 bases). The receptor was isolated from a human patient who had a liver transplant. Some T cells may be provided by the graft donor. The CDR3 sequence is CASSWYRASSTGELFF. The CDR3 coding sequence is TGTGCCAGCAGCTGGTACAGGGCGTCGAGCACCGGGGAGCTGTTTTTT.